The 31 T cell receptor beta chains presented below share a single source sample, sequenced in a study of OX40 agonist ivuxolimab in advanced cancers. Only in-frame clones appear in the TCRdb table, and some are missing; sequencing was by immunoSEQ multiplex PCR. Of 55,000 to 75,000 clones in the sample, roughly 85% were seen once. The sample consisted of CD4+ or CD8+ T cells sorted from blood, taken in a trial of the OX40 agonist ivuxolimab. The receptors come from an adult with an advanced solid tumor such as melanoma, head and neck, liver or kidney cancer.

The chain is built from TRBV2 and TRBJ2-7, with TRBD1 identical over 7 bases. The junction had 14 bases not matched to a gene; V was cut back by 6 bases and J by 6 bases. Looked up from germline, CDR1 is SNHLY and CDR2 is FYNNEI. CDR3 length equals 15 residues. Here the CDR3 DNA reads TGTGCCAGCAGCACATCATTAGTACAGGGGAGCGAGCAGTACTTC. It translates to CASSTSLVQGSEQYF.

The chain couples TRBV11-2 to TRBJ2-1; TRBD2 agrees at 8 bases. Germline trimming cut 0 bases from V and 4 bases from J; bases unmatched to any gene: 2. This CDR3 region has 15 residues. Germline assignment: CDR1 SGHAT and CDR2 FQNNGV. CDR3 DNA: TGTGCCAGCAGCTTAGAGCGGGAGGCTTACAATGAGCAGTTCTTC. It yields the protein CASSLEREAYNEQFF.

The rearrangement uses TRBV30 and TRBJ2-5, with D perhaps being TRBD1 or TRBD2 (6 bases each). The V gene's germline CDR1 is GTSNPN and CDR2 SVGIG (reference sequence). The V and J ends lost 4 bases and 1 base respectively, with 10 bases between them. The CDR3 extends over 13 amino acids. The CDR3 region is CAWKRGPQETQYF. DNA of the CDR3: TGTGCCTGGAAACGGGGGCCCCAAGAGACCCAGTACTTC.

This clone was counted a single time. The chain joins TRBV30 to TRBJ1-2; 9 bases are shared with TRBD1. V gave up 0 bases and J gave up 2 bases; unmatched junction bases: 4. Germline lookup yields CDR1 GTSNPN and CDR2 SVGIG (reference sequence). CDR3 size: 15 residues. The CDR3 nucleotides read TGTGCCTGGAGTGTTTTCGGGACAGGGAACTATGGCTACACCTTC. It specifies CAWSVFGTGNYGYTF.

The V and J genes are TRBV12-2 and TRBJ2-3; the table's D call, TRBD2, has no DNA check behind it. TRBV12-2 is a pseudogene. This CDR3 has 17 amino acids. The CDR3: CASRPTVSGKGTDTQYF. The CDR3 DNA reads TGTGCAAGTCGCCCGACGGTAAGCGGGAAGGGTACAGATACGCAGTATTTT.

The chain carries TRBV5-1 and TRBJ2-5, with TRBD2 as a possible D gene (5 bases). V was shortened by 4 bases and J by 2 bases, with 15 bases between the two germline ends. The germline V gene has CDR1 SGHRS and CDR2 YFSETQ. The CDR3 has 15 residues. As DNA, the CDR3 is TGCGCCAGCAGCGCACTGGGAACTAGACAAGAGACCCAGTACTTC. Translation gives CASSALGTRQETQYF.

This clone was detected a few times. The rearrangement links TRBV6-1 to TRBJ2-1, with unresolved D. CDR1 is MNHNS and CDR2 is SASEGT in the germline V gene. V lost 1 base to trimming and J lost 1 base, with 8 bases between them. The CDR3 is 15 residues long. The DNA for the CDR3 is TGTGCCAGCAGTGAAGTATCTTTATCCTACAATGAGCAGTTCTTC. This codes for CASSEVSLSYNEQFF.

The gene calls are TRBV19 and TRBJ1-4, with D perhaps TRBD1 (5 bases). V lost 3 bases and J lost 5, with 10 bases in between. In germline, CDR1 is LNHDA, CDR2 SQIVND (reference sequence). CDR3 length: 14 residues. This chain's CDR3 is CASSIVDINEKLFF. CDR3 nucleotide sequence: TGTGCCAGTAGTATTGTGGACATAAATGAAAAACTGTTTTTT.

The rearrangement joins TRBV28 to TRBJ1-2; D is possibly TRBD1 (5 bases). V was trimmed by 4 bases and J by 1 base, leaving 16 bases between them. This CDR3 is built from 16 residues. Per the germline V gene, CDR1 is MDHEN and CDR2 is SYDVKM. The DNA of the CDR3 is TGTGCCAGCAGTTATGGGACGACGGCGATTAACTATGGCTACACCTTC. Residues: CASSYGTTAINYGYTF.

The chain links TRBV20-1 to TRBJ1-3, with D uncertain. Per germline, CDR1 DFQATT and CDR2 SNEGSKA (reference sequence). This CDR3 comprises 11 residues. With 6 bases removed from V and 4 bases from J, the gap between germline ends came to 7 bases. In DNA, the CDR3 is TGCAGTGCCGAGGCCGGAAACACCATATATTTT. Translated: CSAEAGNTIYF.

CDR3 nucleotide sequence: TGTGCCAGCAGCTGGGCCGCGGGAGAGACAGATACGCAGTATTTT. This sequence encodes CASSWAAGETDTQYF. V usage is TRBV7-2 and J usage is TRBJ2-3; 7 bases match TRBD2. V shed 4 bases, J shed 3 bases, and the junction held 7 bases outside the gene matches. CDR1 SGHTA and CDR2 FQGNSA come from the germline V gene. The CDR3 is made up of 15 amino acids.

The chain has TRBV19 and TRBJ2-5; 12 bases line up with TRBD2. CDR1 LNHDA and CDR2 SQIVND come from the germline V gene (reference sequence). Trimming cost V 3 bases and J 1 base; bases outside gene matches: 3. CDR3 size: 16 residues. CDR3 loop: CASSIGLAGFQETQYF. The CDR3 nucleotides read TGTGCCAGTAGTATCGGACTAGCGGGGTTCCAAGAGACCCAGTACTTC.

V gene TRBV7-8 combines with J gene TRBJ2-5, with D hard to call. V lost 3 bases, J lost 0 bases, and 14 bases lay in between. The CDR3 totals 16 residues. CDR1 is SGHVS, CDR2 FQNEAQ, per germline. The CDR3 DNA reads TGTGCCAGCAGCTTCCTTCCCCAGTCCTACCAAGAGACCCAGTACTTC. This encodes CASSFLPQSYQETQYF.

CDR3 nucleotide sequence: TGCGCCAGCAGCCAAGATCTACAGGGTGAGACCTACGAGCAGTACTTC. This sequence encodes CASSQDLQGETYEQYF. The chain has TRBV4-1 and TRBJ2-7; tentative D call: TRBD1 (6 bases). The germline gives CDR1 MGHRA, CDR2 YSYEKL. The ends were cut back, 0 bases at V and 2 bases at J, with 14 bases in the middle. This CDR3 has 16 residues.

V and J are TRBV11-2 and TRBJ1-3; possibly TRBD1 for D (6 bases). This CDR3 has 16 amino acids. Trimming took 2 bases from V and 2 from J, leaving 13 bases between them. Germline V gene lookup returns CDR1 SGHAT and CDR2 FQNNGV. This chain's CDR3 is CASSLWVGTTGNTIYF. Written as DNA, the CDR3 is TGTGCCAGCAGCTTATGGGTCGGGACAACTGGAAACACCATATATTTT.

V gene TRBV5-5 combines with J gene TRBJ2-3, with D hard to call. Deletions cut 4 bases from V and 4 bases from J, with 7 bases between. This CDR3 comprises 12 residues. Per the germline V gene, CDR1 is SGHKS and CDR2 is YYEKEE (reference sequence). In DNA form, the CDR3 reads TGTGCCAGCAGCCCCCTCTCAGATACGCAGTATTTT. It is translated as CASSPLSDTQYF.

The chain joins TRBV29-1 to TRBJ2-5, with a tentative D call TRBD1 (6 bases). The V end was cut by 3 bases, the J end by 7 bases, with 6 bases between. This CDR3 is built from 10 residues. The germline gives CDR1 SQVTM, CDR2 ANQGSEA. CDR3 loop: CSVETGTQYF. In DNA, the CDR3 is TGCAGCGTTGAGACAGGGACCCAGTACTTC.

This clone has only a few counts. This chain connects TRBV19 to TRBJ2-6; D possibly corresponds to TRBD2 (6 bases). This CDR3 has 16 residues. Germline lookup yields CDR1 LNHDA and CDR2 SQIVND (reference sequence). The ends were cut back, 9 bases at V and 2 bases at J, with 17 bases in the middle. CDR3 amino acids: CASTKEGLPGANVLTF. CDR3 DNA sequence: TGTGCCAGCACCAAGGAGGGGCTTCCTGGGGCCAACGTCCTGACTTTC.

The rearrangement joins TRBV5-1 to TRBJ1-1; D is undetermined. V lost 0 bases and J lost 4, with 10 bases in between. CDR1 and CDR2 from the germline V gene are SGHRS and YFSETQ. The CDR3 totals 14 residues. CDR3 coding DNA: TGCGCCAGCAGCTTGGTGGCAGGTATCACTGAAGCTTTCTTT. Its protein product is CASSLVAGITEAFF.

The chain recombines TRBV6-5 with TRBJ2-5; no clear D gene. The CDR3 covers 13 residues. The V and J ends lost 0 bases and 4 bases respectively, with 6 bases between them. In germline, CDR1 is MNHEY, CDR2 SVGAGI. In nucleotides, the CDR3 is TGTGCCAGCAGTTACTCGTTCGGAGAGACCCAGTACTTC. This codes for CASSYSFGETQYF.

V gene TRBV7-9 combines with J gene TRBJ1-3, with TRBD1 matching 8 bases. This CDR3 region has 18 residues. The germline V gene encodes CDR1 SEHNR and CDR2 FQNEAQ (reference sequence). The junction had 13 bases not matched to a gene; V was cut back by 4 bases and J by 2 bases. CDR3 region: CASSSPTGEGFTGNTIYF. CDR3 in DNA: TGTGCCAGCAGCTCCCCGACAGGGGAGGGATTCACTGGAAACACCATATATTTT. The entire variable domain, with the rest obtained from reference TRBV7-9 and TRBJ1-3, is as follows: DTGVSQNPRHKITKRGQNVTFRCDPISEHNRLYWYRQTLGQGPEFLTYFQNEAQLEKSRLLSDRFSAERPKGSFSTLEIQRTEQGDSAMYLCASSSPTGEGFTGNTIYFGEGSWLTVV.

The chain recombines TRBV6-6 with TRBJ2-7, with unresolved D. V was cut by 1 base and J by 0 bases, with 7 bases left in between. Per the germline V gene, CDR1 is MNHNY and CDR2 is SVGAGI (reference sequence). This CDR3 region has 14 residues. In DNA, the CDR3 is TGTGCCAGCAGTTACTATACAAGCTCCTACGAGCAGTACTTC. Amino acid sequence: CASSYYTSSYEQYF.

This clone was detected a few times. This chain uses TRBV5-1 with TRBJ2-3; no firm D call. The CDR3 runs 14 residues. Trimming cost V 0 bases and J 6 bases, with 11 bases left between them. Per germline, CDR1 SGHRS and CDR2 YFSETQ. Here the CDR3 DNA reads TGCGCCAGCAGCTTGGCCTATAATCCCGATACGCAGTATTTT. It yields the protein CASSLAYNPDTQYF.

This chain connects TRBV6-6 to TRBJ2-1; 7 bases agree with TRBD2. The CDR3 length is 15 residues. Germline V gene lookup returns CDR1 MNHNY and CDR2 SVGAGI (reference sequence). V shed 2 bases, J shed 7 bases, and the junction held 8 bases outside the gene matches. As DNA, the CDR3 is TGTGCCAGCAGTTACGATGCGGGAGTAAAAAATGAGCAGTTCTTC. This sequence encodes CASSYDAGVKNEQFF.

Comments on this clone: At one boundary the junction diverges from the germline segment, which might be a read error. This same CDR3 is encoded by further DNA sequences in the sample. CDR3 residues: CASSYDRHYGYTF. CDR3 DNA sequence: TGTGCCAGCAGTTACGACAGACATTATGGTTACACCTTC. The chain carries TRBV6-5 and TRBJ1-2; weak D call: TRBD1 (5 bases). The germline CDR1 and CDR2 sequences are MNHEY and SVGAGI. The CDR3 contains 13 residues.

The chain combines TRBV30 with TRBJ1-3; D uncertain. Germline CDR1 and CDR2: GTSNPN and SVGIG (reference sequence). This CDR3 region has 13 residues. Trimming removed 0 bases from V and 3 bases from J, with 6 bases in between. The CDR3 reads CAWSVLRGNTIYF. The CDR3 DNA reads as TGTGCCTGGAGTGTATTGCGTGGAAACACCATATATTTT.

The CDR3 loop reads CASSLFSSNTGELFF. The DNA for the CDR3 is TGTGCCAGCAGCTTATTTTCGTCGAACACCGGGGAGCTGTTTTTT. The chain uses TRBV7-3 and TRBJ2-2; D is unresolved. The length of the CDR3 is 15 residues. V lost 2 bases and J 0 bases, leaving 7 bases between the germline ends. CDR1 SGHTA and CDR2 FQGTGA come from the germline V gene.

V and J are TRBV6-5 and TRBJ1-2, with 7 bases aligning to TRBD1. Germline assignment: CDR1 MNHEY and CDR2 SVGAGI. V trimming: 6 bases; J trimming: 1 base; junction bases outside the gene matches: 2. There are 13 residues in the CDR3. The CDR3 reads CASRGTVNYGYTF. The CDR3 DNA reads as TGTGCCAGCAGAGGGACAGTTAACTATGGCTACACCTTC.

The gene calls are TRBV9 and TRBJ2-1; TRBD2 might be the D (6 bases). From germline, CDR1 is SGDLS and CDR2 YYNGEE. V was cut by 0 bases and J by 2 bases, with 12 bases left in between. CDR3 length: 16 amino acids. CDR3 nucleotides: TGTGCCAGCAGCGTAGACGGGAGTGGTACCTACAATGAGCAGTTCTTC. Its protein product is CASSVDGSGTYNEQFF.

This clone was seen just once. V usage is TRBV13 and J usage is TRBJ1-4; 8 bases are a match to TRBD1. The length of the CDR3 is 14 residues. Germline V gives CDR1 PRHDT, CDR2 FYEKMQ (reference sequence). J gave up 4 bases and V 3 bases, and 1 base lay outside the gene matches. The CDR3 loop is CASSFGQGNEKLFF. In DNA, the CDR3 is TGTGCCAGCAGCTTCGGACAGGGTAATGAAAAACTGTTTTTT.

V gene TRBV9 combines with J gene TRBJ2-1, with 8 bases fitting TRBD2. This CDR3 comprises 15 residues. With V trimmed by 4 bases and J by 0 bases, 3 bases remained unmatched. Germline V gene sequence: CDR1 SGDLS, CDR2 YYNGEE. CDR3: CASSPGTSSYNEQFF. The DNA of the CDR3 is TGTGCCAGCAGCCCCGGGACTAGCTCCTACAATGAGCAGTTCTTC.